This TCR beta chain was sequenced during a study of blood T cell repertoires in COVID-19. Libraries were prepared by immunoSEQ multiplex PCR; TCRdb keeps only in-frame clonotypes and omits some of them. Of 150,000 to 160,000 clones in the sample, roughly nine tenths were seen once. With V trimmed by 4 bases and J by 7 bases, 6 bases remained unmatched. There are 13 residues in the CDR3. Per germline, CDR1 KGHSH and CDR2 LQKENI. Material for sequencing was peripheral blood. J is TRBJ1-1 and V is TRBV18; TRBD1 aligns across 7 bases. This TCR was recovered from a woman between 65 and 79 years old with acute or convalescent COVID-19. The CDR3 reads CASSQQGPGEAFF. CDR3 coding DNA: TGTGCCAGCTCACAACAGGGGCCGGGTGAAGCTTTCTTT.